A single sample is the source of the 31 T cell receptor beta chains below, sequenced in a study of shared clonotypes between healthy human individuals. The repertoire was sequenced with immunoSEQ multiplex PCR; TCRdb's copy has only in-frame clones and lacks some. The sample has about 2.4 million clones, just over 90% seen once. Material for sequencing was naive CD4+ T cells sorted from blood. Regarding subset: CD45RA+ positively selected. The receptors originated from a man aged 18 to 35 in good health.

The chain is built from TRBV6-1 and TRBJ1-4, with D perhaps matching TRBD1 (6 bases). Trimming cost V 5 bases and J 6 bases, with 13 bases left between them. The germline V gene encodes CDR1 MNHNS and CDR2 SASEGT. The length of the CDR3 is 14 residues. Here the CDR3 DNA reads TGTGCCAGCAGTTTAGGGGGGGCGGATGAAAAACTGTTTTTT. Translated: CASSLGGADEKLFF.

This chain uses TRBV7-6 with TRBJ1-3, with D possibly TRBD1 on 6 matching bases. In germline, CDR1 is SGHVS, CDR2 FNYEAQ. The CDR3 covers 15 residues. V lost 5 bases, J lost 0 bases, and 11 bases lay in between. CDR3 sequence reads: CASSAGTSSGNTIYF. CDR3 nucleotide sequence: TGTGCCAGCAGCGCGGGGACAAGCTCTGGAAACACCATATATTTT.

This chain uses TRBV2 with TRBJ1-5; tentative D call: TRBD1 (6 bases). The V gene's germline CDR1 is SNHLY and CDR2 FYNNEI. This CDR3 is 14 amino acids long. The V gene lost 4 bases and the J gene lost 0 bases, with 7 bases spanning the gap. The CDR3 sequence is CASSVGASNQPQHF. The DNA for the CDR3 is TGTGCCAGCAGTGTGGGGGCTAGCAATCAGCCCCAGCATTTT.

The CDR3 DNA reads TGTGCCAGCAGCTTCAGCCAGGGAAATGAAAAACTGTTTTTT. It translates to CASSFSQGNEKLFF. The chain uses TRBV7-9 and TRBJ1-4, with D possibly matching TRBD1 (5 bases). Trimming shortened V by 3 bases and J by 5 bases, and 10 bases separated the two germline ends. The CDR3 consists of 14 residues. Per germline, CDR1 SEHNR and CDR2 FQNEAQ (reference sequence).

The chain is built from TRBV14 and TRBJ1-6; D is perhaps TRBD1 (6 bases). Germline loops: CDR1 SGHDN, CDR2 FVKESK. Trimming took off 1 base at V and 13 bases at J, with 11 bases between the two ends. The CDR3 has 13 residues. CDR3 in amino acids: CASSQGQELPLHF. The CDR3 coding sequence is TGTGCCAGCAGCCAAGGACAGGAATTGCCCCTCCACTTT.

The chain recombines TRBV6-1 with TRBJ1-3, with D perhaps matching TRBD1 (6 bases). The V gene's germline CDR1 is MNHNS and CDR2 SASEGT. V shed 7 bases and J shed 4 bases, with 11 bases lying between them. The CDR3 has 13 amino acids. CDR3 region: CASIQGSGNTIYF. In DNA, the CDR3 is TGTGCCAGCATTCAGGGGAGCGGAAACACCATATATTTT.

For this clone: This specimen includes other DNA sequences encoding the same CDR3. The chain has TRBV2 and TRBJ2-5; D uncertain. The CDR3 has 15 amino acids. The V end lost 2 bases, the J end lost 2 bases, and 12 bases lay between the germline ends. The V gene's germline CDR1 is SNHLY and CDR2 FYNNEI. Here the CDR3 DNA reads TGTGCCAGCAGTGAACAAGGGTTAGGTCAAGAGACCCAGTACTTC. Translation: CASSEQGLGQETQYF.

V usage is TRBV13 and J usage is TRBJ2-2, with 7 bases aligning to TRBD1. CDR1 and CDR2 (germline): PRHDT, FYEKMQ (reference sequence). The CDR3 has 14 amino acids. With 6 bases clipped from V and 5 bases from J, the junction kept 6 bases outside the gene matches. This CDR3 reads CASRRTGVTGELFF. CDR3 DNA: TGTGCCAGCAGACGAACAGGGGTAACCGGGGAGCTGTTTTTT.

The CDR3 DNA is TGTGCCAGCGCCTTTACTAGCGGGGGGAGGAATGAGCAGTTCTTC. This encodes CASAFTSGGRNEQFF. The chain links TRBV28 to TRBJ2-1; 12 nucleotides align to TRBD2. CDR3 length: 15 amino acids. Germline CDR1 is MDHEN and CDR2 is SYDVKM. The V and J ends lost 8 bases and 7 bases, in that order; junction bases with no gene match: 9.

This chain connects TRBV7-9 to TRBJ1-1; D possibly corresponds to TRBD1 (5 bases). Germline CDR1 reads SEHNR; CDR2 reads FQNEAQ (reference sequence). The CDR3 has 13 residues. V shed 1 base and J shed 4 bases, with 7 bases lying between them. CDR3 region: CASSLEGPTEAFF. CDR3 DNA sequence: TGTGCCAGCAGCTTAGAGGGGCCCACTGAAGCTTTCTTT.

The CDR3 region has the DNA TGTGCCACCAGTCGTTCAGGACATGAGAACACTGAAGCTTTCTTT. Amino acids: CATSRSGHENTEAFF. The J gene is TRBJ1-1, the V gene TRBV15, with D possibly matching TRBD1 (5 bases). The CDR3 has 15 residues. V was clipped by 6 bases and J by 1 base, with 15 bases between them. Germline V lookup: CDR1 LNHNV, CDR2 YYDKDF (reference sequence).

CDR3 sequence reads: CSVGWGGDTEAFF. The CDR3, as DNA: TGCAGCGTTGGATGGGGGGGAGACACTGAAGCTTTCTTT. This chain uses TRBV29-1 with TRBJ1-1; maybe TRBD1 (5 bases). Trimming cost V 4 bases and J 3 bases, with 12 bases left between them. CDR1 and CDR2 (germline): SQVTM, ANQGSEA. CDR3 length: 13 amino acids.

As to this clone: Other DNA sequences in the same sample also yield this CDR3. This chain connects TRBV5-1 to TRBJ2-3, with a weak D call TRBD2 (6 bases). Trimming stripped 2 bases from V and 5 bases from J, with 9 bases between. Germline loops: CDR1 SGHRS, CDR2 YFSETQ. The CDR3 has 13 residues. The CDR3 nucleotides read TGCGCCAGCAGCTTAGGAGGGTTAGATACGCAGTATTTT. Translation: CASSLGGLDTQYF.

The chain employs TRBV6-1 and TRBJ1-3; 7 positions agree with TRBD1. J lost 3 bases, V lost 3 bases, and 5 bases had no gene match. The CDR3 has 15 amino acids. Germline assignment: CDR1 MNHNS and CDR2 SASEGT. The CDR3 region is CASSERQGRGNTIYF. CDR3 in DNA: TGTGCCAGCAGTGAGAGACAGGGACGTGGAAACACCATATATTTT.

The chain recombines TRBV6-4 with TRBJ1-1; D is perhaps TRBD1 (6 bases). This CDR3 is built from 14 residues. The germline V gene has CDR1 MRHNA and CDR2 SNTAGT. The ends were cut back, 5 bases at V and 14 bases at J, with 24 bases in the middle. The CDR3, as DNA: TGTGCCAGCAGTCCTATGACAGGCCTTCCTCCGCGGTTCTTT. It yields the protein CASSPMTGLPPRFF.

Details on this clone: A junction end diverges from the germline sequence, so it may reflect a read error. This CDR3 is also generated by other DNA sequences in the sample. The CDR3 loop reads CASSLASVSTDTQYF. In DNA, the CDR3 is TGTGCCAGCAGCCTAGCTAGCGTTAGCACAGATACGCAGTATTTT. This chain uses TRBV7-2 with TRBJ2-3; D is perhaps TRBD2 (6 bases). The CDR3 covers 15 residues. Germline V gene sequence: CDR1 SGHTA, CDR2 FQGNSA.

This clone was detected a few times. This rearrangement joins TRBV25-1 to TRBJ1-4; D perhaps matches TRBD1 (6 bases). This CDR3 has 15 residues. V gave up 3 bases and J gave up 6 bases, with 14 bases separating them. Germline CDR1 is MGHDK and CDR2 is SYGVNS. CDR3 sequence reads: CASSDSRTAYEKLFF. The CDR3 DNA sequence: TGTGCCAGCAGTGATAGCCGGACAGCCTATGAAAAACTGTTTTTT.

As regards this clone: Other DNA sequences in the same sample also yield this CDR3. The rearrangement links TRBV2 to TRBJ1-5, with 7 bases that match TRBD1. Germline assignment: CDR1 SNHLY and CDR2 FYNNEI. V was clipped by 4 bases and J by 1 base; unmatched bases: 4. CDR3 length equals 15 residues. CDR3 coding DNA: TGTGCCAGCAGTGCTTCCAGGGGGAGCAATCAGCCCCAGCATTTT. This sequence encodes CASSASRGSNQPQHF.

J is TRBJ1-5 and V is TRBV7-2; D is undetermined. The CDR3 extends over 14 amino acids. With 5 bases removed from V and 6 bases from J, the gap between germline ends came to 14 bases. Per the germline V gene, CDR1 is SGHTA and CDR2 is FQGNSA. The CDR3, as DNA: TGTGCCAGCAGCCGCGATAAACCGGGTCAGCCCCAGCATTTT. It codes for CASSRDKPGQPQHF.

This sequence joins TRBV6-1 and TRBJ1-2; D might be TRBD1 (5 bases). The CDR3 has 11 amino acids. Deletions cut 6 bases from V and 5 bases from J, with 7 bases between. The V gene's germline CDR1 is MNHNS and CDR2 SASEGT. The CDR3 loop is CASRGLYGYTF. The CDR3 coding sequence is TGTGCCAGCAGGGGACTGTATGGCTACACCTTC.

The V gene is TRBV18, the J gene TRBJ2-3; perhaps TRBD1 as D (5 bases). Germline V gives CDR1 KGHSH, CDR2 LQKENI. Trimming shortened V by 5 bases and J by 1 base, and 10 bases separated the two germline ends. This CDR3 is 14 amino acids long. The CDR3 protein is CASSEDTRTDTQYF. The CDR3 bases are TGTGCCAGCTCAGAGGACACTCGCACAGATACGCAGTATTTT.

The genes are TRBV5-1 and TRBJ2-5; D remains unclear. Looked up from germline, CDR1 is SGHRS and CDR2 is YFSETQ. The germline V and J ends were trimmed by 4 bases and 0 bases, with 13 bases remaining between them. The CDR3 has 15 amino acids. The DNA of the CDR3 is TGCGCCAGCAGCCTGGGCGCATGGTACCAAGAGACCCAGTACTTC. Translating gives CASSLGAWYQETQYF.

V and J are TRBV11-1 and TRBJ2-7; 8 bases map to TRBD1. Germline lookup yields CDR1 SGHAT and CDR2 FQDESV (reference sequence). CDR3 length equals 15 residues. V shed 7 bases and J 5 bases; nucleotides not matched to a gene: 13. CDR3 nucleotide sequence: TGTGCCAGCACCTTCGGACAGGGAGGTGTCCACGAGCAGTACTTC. It is translated as CASTFGQGGVHEQYF. The full variable domain, its missing parts supplied by reference TRBV11-1 and TRBJ2-7, is EAEVAQSPRYKITEKSQAVAFWCDPISGHATLYWYRQILGQGPELLVQFQDESVVDDSQLPKDRFSAERLKGVDSTLKIQPAELGDSAMYLCASTFGQGGVHEQYFGPGTRLTVT.

The V call is TRBV5-4, the J call TRBJ2-5; no clear D. There are 14 residues in the CDR3. CDR1 and CDR2 from the germline V gene are SGHNT and YYREEE (reference sequence). V dropped 4 bases and J dropped 2 bases, with 12 bases sitting between them. DNA for the CDR3: TGTGCCAGCAGCGGAAGCATGGAACAAGAGACCCAGTACTTC. Its translation: CASSGSMEQETQYF.

The chain links TRBV19 to TRBJ2-3; D is uncertain. V was pared by 9 bases and J by 0 bases, with 10 bases between. This CDR3 has 13 amino acids. Germline-derived CDR1 and CDR2 are LNHDA and SQIVND (reference sequence). The CDR3 coding sequence is TGTGCCAGCTCGACAACTAGCACAGATACGCAGTATTTT. Translating gives CASSTTSTDTQYF.

The chain combines TRBV5-1 with TRBJ2-7, with D perhaps TRBD1 (5 bases). The CDR3 has 15 residues. The germline V gene has CDR1 SGHRS and CDR2 YFSETQ. Trimming took 1 base from V and 3 from J, leaving 14 bases between them. The CDR3 DNA follows: TGCGCCAGCAGCTTGCTAGTCAGGGCAAACTACGAGCAGTACTTC. Its protein product is CASSLLVRANYEQYF.

This chain joins TRBV28 and TRBJ2-2; 8 bases align to TRBD1. Germline CDR1 MDHEN, CDR2 SYDVKM. The CDR3 spans 16 residues. The J segment lost 1 base and the V segment lost 4 bases, leaving 5 bases of the junction unmatched. DNA of the CDR3: TGTGCCAGCAGTTCCTGGACAGGGTGGAACACCGGGGAGCTGTTTTTT. Protein product: CASSSWTGWNTGELFF.

On this clone: Other DNA sequences of this sample code for an identical CDR3. This chain uses TRBV11-3 with TRBJ2-5, with TRBD1 matching 7 bases. Germline CDR1 SGHNT, CDR2 YENEEA. This CDR3 is built from 13 residues. With V trimmed by 5 bases and J by 2 bases, 2 bases remained unmatched. The CDR3 reads CASSRDRQETQYF. In DNA, the CDR3 is TGTGCCAGCAGCCGGGACAGACAAGAGACCCAGTACTTC.

The J gene is TRBJ1-6, the V gene TRBV15, with a possible D match to TRBD1 (6 bases). There are 15 residues in the CDR3. Between the trimmed V and J ends, which lost 3 bases and 7 bases, there was a span of 13 bases. CDR1 LNHNV and CDR2 YYDKDF come from the germline V gene (reference sequence). CDR3 nucleotides: TGTGCCACCAGCAGGCAGGGGAGAGGGAATTCACCCCTCCACTTT. It encodes CATSRQGRGNSPLHF.

Comments on this clone: The sample contains more than one DNA sequence encoding this CDR3. This rearrangement joins TRBV6-5 to TRBJ2-7; either TRBD1 or TRBD2 may fit D (5 bases each). Germline V gene lookup returns CDR1 MNHEY and CDR2 SVGAGI. The CDR3 has 13 residues. Trimming stripped 6 bases from V and 0 bases from J, with 9 bases between. The CDR3 sequence: CASRGTGSYEQYF. CDR3 nucleotides: TGTGCCAGCAGAGGGACGGGCTCCTACGAGCAGTACTTC.

To note about this clone: Other DNA sequences in the sample encode the same CDR3. The chain carries TRBV6-5 and TRBJ2-5; a weak D match, TRBD2 (6 bases). The germline V gene has CDR1 MNHEY and CDR2 SVGAGI. This CDR3 is 14 amino acids long. V was trimmed by 2 bases and J by 1 base, leaving 8 bases between them. The CDR3 DNA reads TGTGCCAGCAGTTACGGAGGGTTCCAAGAGACCCAGTACTTC. It yields the protein CASSYGGFQETQYF.